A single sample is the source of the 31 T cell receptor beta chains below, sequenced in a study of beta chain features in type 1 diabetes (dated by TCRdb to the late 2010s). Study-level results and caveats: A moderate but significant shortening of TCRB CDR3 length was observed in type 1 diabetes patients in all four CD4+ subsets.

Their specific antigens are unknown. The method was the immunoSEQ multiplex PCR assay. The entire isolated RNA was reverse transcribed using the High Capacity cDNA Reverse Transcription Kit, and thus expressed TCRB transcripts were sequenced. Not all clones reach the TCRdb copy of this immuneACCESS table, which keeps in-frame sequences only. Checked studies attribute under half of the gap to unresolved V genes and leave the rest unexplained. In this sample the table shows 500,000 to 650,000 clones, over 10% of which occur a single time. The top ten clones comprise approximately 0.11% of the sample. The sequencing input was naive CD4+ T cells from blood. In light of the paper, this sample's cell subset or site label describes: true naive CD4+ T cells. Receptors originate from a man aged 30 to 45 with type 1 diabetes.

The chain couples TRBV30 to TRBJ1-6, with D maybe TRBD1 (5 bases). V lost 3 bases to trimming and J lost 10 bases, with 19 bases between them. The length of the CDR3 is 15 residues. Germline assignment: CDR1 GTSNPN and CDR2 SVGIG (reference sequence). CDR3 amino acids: CAWRAGTGSISPLHF. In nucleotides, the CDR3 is TGTGCCTGGAGGGCCGGGACCGGGTCAATATCACCCCTCCACTTT.

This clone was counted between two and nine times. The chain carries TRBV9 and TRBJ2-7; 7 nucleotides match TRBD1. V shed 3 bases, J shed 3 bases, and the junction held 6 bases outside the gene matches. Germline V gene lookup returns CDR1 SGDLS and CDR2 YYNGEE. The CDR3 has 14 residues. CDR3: CASSAGQWSYEQYF. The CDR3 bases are TGTGCCAGCAGCGCGGGACAGTGGAGCTACGAGCAGTACTTC.

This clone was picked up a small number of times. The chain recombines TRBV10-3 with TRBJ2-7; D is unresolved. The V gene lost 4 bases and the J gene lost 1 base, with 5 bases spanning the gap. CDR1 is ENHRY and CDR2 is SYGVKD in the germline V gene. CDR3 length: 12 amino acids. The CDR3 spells CAISATSYEQYF. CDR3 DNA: TGTGCCATCAGTGCAACTTCCTACGAGCAGTACTTC.

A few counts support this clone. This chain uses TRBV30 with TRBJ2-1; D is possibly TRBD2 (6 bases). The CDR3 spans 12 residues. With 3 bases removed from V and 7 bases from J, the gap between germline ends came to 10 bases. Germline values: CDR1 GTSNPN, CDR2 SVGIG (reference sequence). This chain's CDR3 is CAWRFGGNEQFF. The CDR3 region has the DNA TGTGCCTGGAGGTTTGGGGGGAATGAGCAGTTCTTC.

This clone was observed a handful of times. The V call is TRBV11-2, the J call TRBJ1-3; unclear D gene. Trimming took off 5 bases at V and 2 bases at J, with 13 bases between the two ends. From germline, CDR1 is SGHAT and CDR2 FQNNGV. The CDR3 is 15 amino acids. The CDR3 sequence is CASSLTMGTGNTIYF. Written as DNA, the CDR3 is TGTGCCAGCAGCCTCACGATGGGAACTGGAAACACCATATATTTT.

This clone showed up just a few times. The CDR3 DNA reads TGTGCCAGCAGCTTGAGGGGACAGACCATGGGGGAGACCCAGTACTTC. It encodes CASSLRGQTMGETQYF. The chain uses TRBV5-6 and TRBJ2-5; 7 nucleotides line up with TRBD1. The V segment lost 1 base and the J segment 5 bases; nucleotides outside the gene matches: 11. Germline lookup yields CDR1 SGHDT and CDR2 YYEEEE. This CDR3 region has 16 residues.

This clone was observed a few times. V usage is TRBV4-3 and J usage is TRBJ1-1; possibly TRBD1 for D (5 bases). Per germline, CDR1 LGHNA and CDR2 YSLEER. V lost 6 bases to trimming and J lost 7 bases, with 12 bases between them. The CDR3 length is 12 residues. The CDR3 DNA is TGCGCCAGCAGTGGGCAGGGCCTTGAAGCTTTCTTT. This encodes CASSGQGLEAFF.

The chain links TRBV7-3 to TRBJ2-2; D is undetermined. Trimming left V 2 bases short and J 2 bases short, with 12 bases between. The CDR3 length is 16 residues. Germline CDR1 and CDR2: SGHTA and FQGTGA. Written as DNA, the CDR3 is TGTGCCAGCAGCTTACACAGCGCGGATAACACCGGGGAGCTGTTTTTT. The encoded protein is CASSLHSADNTGELFF.

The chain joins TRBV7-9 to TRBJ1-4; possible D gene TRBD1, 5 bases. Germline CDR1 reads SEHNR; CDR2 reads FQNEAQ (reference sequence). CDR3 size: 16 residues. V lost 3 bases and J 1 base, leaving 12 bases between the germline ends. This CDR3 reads CASSFPGGGTNEKLFF. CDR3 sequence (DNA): TGTGCCAGCAGCTTCCCCGGGGGAGGAACTAATGAAAAACTGTTTTTT.

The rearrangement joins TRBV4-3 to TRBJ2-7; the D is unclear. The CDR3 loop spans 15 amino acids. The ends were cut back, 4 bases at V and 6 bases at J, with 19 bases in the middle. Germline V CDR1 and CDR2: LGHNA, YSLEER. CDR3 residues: CASSPRTPGSGEQYF. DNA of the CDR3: TGCGCCAGCAGCCCCCGAACCCCCGGTTCGGGCGAGCAGTACTTC.

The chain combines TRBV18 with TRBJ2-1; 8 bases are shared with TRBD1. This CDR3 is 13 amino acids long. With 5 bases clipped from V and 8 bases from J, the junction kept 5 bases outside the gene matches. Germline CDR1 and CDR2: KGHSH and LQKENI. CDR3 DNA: TGTGCCAGCTCAGGGACAGGCGCGGATGAGCAGTTCTTC. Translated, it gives CASSGTGADEQFF.

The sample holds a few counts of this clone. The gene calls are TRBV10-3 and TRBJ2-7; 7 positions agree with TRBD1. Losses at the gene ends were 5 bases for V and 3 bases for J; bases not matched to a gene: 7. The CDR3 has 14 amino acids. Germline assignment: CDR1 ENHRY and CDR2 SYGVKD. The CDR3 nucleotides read TGTGCCATCAGTCAGGGGACAGAGAGCTACGAGCAGTACTTC. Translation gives CAISQGTESYEQYF.

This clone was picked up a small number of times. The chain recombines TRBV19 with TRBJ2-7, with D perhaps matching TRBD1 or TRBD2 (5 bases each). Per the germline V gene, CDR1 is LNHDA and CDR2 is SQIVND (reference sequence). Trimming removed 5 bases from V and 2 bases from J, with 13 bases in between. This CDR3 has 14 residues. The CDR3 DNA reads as TGTGCCAGTAGTCATGCCGGGGACCCCTACGAGCAGTACTTC. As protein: CASSHAGDPYEQYF.

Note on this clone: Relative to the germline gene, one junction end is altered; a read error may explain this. CDR3 bases: TGTGCCCGGAGTCCTCCTGGAGTTACAGATACGCAGTATTTT. Translating gives CARSPPGVTDTQYF. The chain uses TRBV30 and TRBJ2-3; D is unresolved. The CDR3 loop spans 14 amino acids. Germline loops: CDR1 GTSNPN, CDR2 SVGIG (reference sequence).

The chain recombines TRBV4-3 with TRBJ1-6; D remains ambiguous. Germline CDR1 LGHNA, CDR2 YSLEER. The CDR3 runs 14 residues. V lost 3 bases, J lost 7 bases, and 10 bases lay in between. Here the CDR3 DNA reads TGCGCCAGCAGCCAGGCTGACCTAAATTCACCCCTCCACTTT. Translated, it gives CASSQADLNSPLHF.

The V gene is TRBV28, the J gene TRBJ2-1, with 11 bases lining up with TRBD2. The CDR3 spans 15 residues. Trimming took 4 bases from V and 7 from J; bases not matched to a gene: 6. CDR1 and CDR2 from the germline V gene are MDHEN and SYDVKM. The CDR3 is CASSSLAGAGNEQFF. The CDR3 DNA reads TGTGCCAGCAGTTCACTAGCGGGGGCCGGGAATGAGCAGTTCTTC.

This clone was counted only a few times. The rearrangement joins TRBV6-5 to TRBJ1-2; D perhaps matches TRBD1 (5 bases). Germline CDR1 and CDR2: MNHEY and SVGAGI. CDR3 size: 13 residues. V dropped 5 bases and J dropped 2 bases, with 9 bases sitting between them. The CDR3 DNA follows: TGTGCCAGCAGTCGGGGGGAGAACTATGGCTACACCTTC. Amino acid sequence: CASSRGENYGYTF.

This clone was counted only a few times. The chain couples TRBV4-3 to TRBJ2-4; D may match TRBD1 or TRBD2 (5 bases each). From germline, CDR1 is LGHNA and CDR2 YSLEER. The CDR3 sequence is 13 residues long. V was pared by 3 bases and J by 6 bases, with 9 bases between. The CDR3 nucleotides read TGCGCCAGCAGCCACGGGACGGGAAACATTCAGTACTTC. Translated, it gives CASSHGTGNIQYF.

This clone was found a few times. The CDR3 sequence: CASSLAAQGIGEQYF. DNA for the CDR3: TGCGCCAGCAGCTTGGCCGCGCAGGGCATCGGCGAGCAGTACTTC. The genes are TRBV5-1 and TRBJ2-7; perhaps TRBD1 as D (5 bases). The ends were cut back, 0 bases at V and 6 bases at J, with 16 bases in the middle. Germline V CDR1 and CDR2: SGHRS, YFSETQ. This CDR3 spans 15 amino acids.

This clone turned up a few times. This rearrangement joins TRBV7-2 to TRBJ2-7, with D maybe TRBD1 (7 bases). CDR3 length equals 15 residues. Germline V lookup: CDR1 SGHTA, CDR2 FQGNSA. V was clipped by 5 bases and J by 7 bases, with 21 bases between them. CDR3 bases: TGTGCCAGCAGCGGAGGGACAGCCCAGGTGCTTGAGCAGTACTTC. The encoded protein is CASSGGTAQVLEQYF.

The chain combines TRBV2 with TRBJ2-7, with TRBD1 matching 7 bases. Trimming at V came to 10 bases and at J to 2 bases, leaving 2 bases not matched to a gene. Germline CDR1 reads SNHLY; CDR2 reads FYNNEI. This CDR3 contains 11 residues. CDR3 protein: CAIGQAYEQYF. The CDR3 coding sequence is TGTGCCATTGGACAGGCCTACGAGCAGTACTTC.

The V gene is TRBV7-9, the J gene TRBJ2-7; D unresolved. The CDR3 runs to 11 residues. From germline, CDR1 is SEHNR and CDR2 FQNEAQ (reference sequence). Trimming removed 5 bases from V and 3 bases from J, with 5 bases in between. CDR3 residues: CASSPDYEQYF. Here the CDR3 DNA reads TGTGCCAGCAGCCCAGACTACGAGCAGTACTTC.

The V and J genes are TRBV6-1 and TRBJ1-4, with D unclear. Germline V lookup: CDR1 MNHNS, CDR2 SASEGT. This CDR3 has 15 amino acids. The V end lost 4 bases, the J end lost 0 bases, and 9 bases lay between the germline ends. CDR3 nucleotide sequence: TGTGCCAGCAGTGTAAAGGGAACAACTAATGAAAAACTGTTTTTT. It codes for CASSVKGTTNEKLFF.

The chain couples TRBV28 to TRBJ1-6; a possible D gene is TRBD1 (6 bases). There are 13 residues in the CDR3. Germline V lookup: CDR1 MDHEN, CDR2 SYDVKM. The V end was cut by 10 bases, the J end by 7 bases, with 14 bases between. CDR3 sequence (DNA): TGTGCCACCACTGAAACAGGGAATTCACCCCTCCACTTT. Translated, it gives CATTETGNSPLHF.

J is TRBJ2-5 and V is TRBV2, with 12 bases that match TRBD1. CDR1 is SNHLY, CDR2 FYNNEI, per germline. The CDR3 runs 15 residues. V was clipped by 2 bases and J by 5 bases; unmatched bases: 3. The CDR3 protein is CASSELGQGAETQYF. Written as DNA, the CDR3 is TGTGCCAGCAGTGAATTGGGACAGGGGGCTGAGACCCAGTACTTC.

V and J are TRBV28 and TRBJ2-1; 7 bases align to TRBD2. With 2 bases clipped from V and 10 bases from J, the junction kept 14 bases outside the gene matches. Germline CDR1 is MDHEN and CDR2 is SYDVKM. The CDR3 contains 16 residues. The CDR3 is CASSLDPAGSGKEQFF. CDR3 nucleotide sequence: TGTGCCAGCAGTTTAGACCCAGCGGGGTCGGGTAAGGAGCAGTTCTTC.

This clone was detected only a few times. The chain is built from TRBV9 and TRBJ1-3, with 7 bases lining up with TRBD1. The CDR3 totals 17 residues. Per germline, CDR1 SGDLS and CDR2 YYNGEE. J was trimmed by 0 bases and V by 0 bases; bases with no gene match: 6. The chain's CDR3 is CASSVGTGVSSGNTIYF. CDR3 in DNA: TGTGCCAGCAGCGTAGGCACAGGGGTTAGCTCTGGAAACACCATATATTTT.

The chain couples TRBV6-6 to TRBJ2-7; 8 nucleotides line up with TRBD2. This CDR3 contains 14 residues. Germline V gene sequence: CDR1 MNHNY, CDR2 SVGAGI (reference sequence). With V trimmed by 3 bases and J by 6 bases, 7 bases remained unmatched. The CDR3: CASSYMGLGSEQYF. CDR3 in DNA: TGTGCCAGCAGTTATATGGGACTAGGTAGCGAGCAGTACTTC.

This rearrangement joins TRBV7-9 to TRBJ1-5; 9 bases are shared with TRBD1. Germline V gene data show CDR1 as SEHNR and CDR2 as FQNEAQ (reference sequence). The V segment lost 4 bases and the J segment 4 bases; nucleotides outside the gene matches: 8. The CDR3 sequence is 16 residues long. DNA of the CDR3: TGTGCCAGCAGCTCTACCGGGACAGGGTGGAATCAGCCCCAGCATTTT. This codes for CASSSTGTGWNQPQHF.

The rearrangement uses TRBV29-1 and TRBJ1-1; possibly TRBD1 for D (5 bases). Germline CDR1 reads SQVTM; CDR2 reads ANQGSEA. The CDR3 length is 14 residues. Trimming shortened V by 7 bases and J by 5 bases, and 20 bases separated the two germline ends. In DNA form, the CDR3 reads TGCAGCGCCCGCTCGGGCGGGGGGAGAACTGAAGCTTTCTTT. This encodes CSARSGGGRTEAFF. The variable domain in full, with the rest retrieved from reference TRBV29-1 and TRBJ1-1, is SAVISQKPSRDICQRGTSLTIQCQVDSQVTMMFWYRQQPGQSLTLIATANQGSEATYESGFVIDKFPISRPNLTFSTLTVSNMSPEDSSIYLCSARSGGGRTEAFFGQGTRLTVV.

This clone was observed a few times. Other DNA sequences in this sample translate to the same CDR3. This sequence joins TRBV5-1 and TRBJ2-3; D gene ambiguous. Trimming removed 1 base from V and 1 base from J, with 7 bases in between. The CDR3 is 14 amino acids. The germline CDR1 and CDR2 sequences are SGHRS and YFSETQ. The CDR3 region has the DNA TGCGCCAGCAGCTTGAGAAGTGGCACAGATACGCAGTATTTT. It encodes CASSLRSGTDTQYF.